This TCR beta chain was sequenced during a study of glioma-infiltrating T cells after dendritic cell vaccination. J was trimmed by 8 bases and V by 5 bases; bases with no gene match: 9. The CDR3 has 13 residues. Germline V gene lookup returns CDR1 MNHEY and CDR2 SVGAGI. The time point denotes: after dendritic cell vaccination, including at tumor progression/relapse. Primers: 60 V beta forward and 13 J beta reverse. Profiling relied on immunoSEQ multiplex PCR, and the TCRdb table lists in-frame clones only, not all of them. The data contain 85,000 to 100,000 clones, 85% of them singletons. The sample was blood, taken after dendritic cell vaccination. The source of this sequence is a human donor with glioblastoma. The chain uses TRBV6-5 and TRBJ2-7; TRBD2 agrees at 7 bases. The CDR3 reads CASSKRGLGKQYF. The CDR3 nucleotides read TGTGCCAGCAGTAAGCGGGGCCTTGGGAAGCAGTACTTC.